This is a list of T cell receptor beta chains from one sample in a study of post-analysis software for immune sequencing data. TCRdb re-derived calls from the PCR reads in MiXCR, one entry per CDR3 protein. The sample holds about 540,000 distinct CDR3 sequences, roughly 34% seen once. Specimen: blood. All receptors derive from a girl aged 2-17 years with multiple sclerosis. The CDR3 runs from the conserved cysteine through the conserved F or W. Each record gives: CDR3 length, J gene, D gene, clone size, V gene, CDR3 protein, CDR3 DNA. A D gene is named only where the DNA matches it firmly. Clone sizes are given selectively: once, few, many, or a class where the clone is expanded.

13	TRBJ2-7	.	.	TRBV6-6	CASSVGETYEQYF	TGTGCCAGCAGTGTCGGGGAGACCTACGAGCAGTACTTC
12	TRBJ1-6	.	few	TRBV6-5	CASSFLRSPLHF	TGTGCCAGCAGTTTCCTGCGTTCGCCCCTCCACTTT
14	TRBJ2-3	TRBD2	once	TRBV27	CASTPTSGADTQYF	TGTGCCAGCACCCCGACTAGCGGGGCAGATACGCAGTATTTT
18	TRBJ2-3	TRBD2	few	TRBV5-1	CASSRGLAGAGSPNTQYF	TGCGCCAGCAGCCGGGGACTAGCGGGGGCAGGGAGCCCAAATACGCAGTATTTT
12	TRBJ1-1	.	.	TRBV25-1	CASSDFQLEAFF	TGTGCCAGCAGTGATTTTCAGCTTGAAGCTTTCTTT
14	TRBJ2-1	.	.	TRBV12-3/TRBV12-4	CASSQGHSCDEQFF	TGTGCCAGCAGTCAAGGGCATAGCTGCGATGAGCAGTTCTTC
14	TRBJ2-2	TRBD1	once	TRBV6-5	CVSTRTGVTGELFF	TGTGTCAGCACCCGGACAGGGGTCACCGGGGAGCTGTTTTTT
15	TRBJ2-2	TRBD1	.	TRBV7-2	CASRGTQGWAGELFF	TGTGCCAGCAGGGGGACACAGGGGTGGGCCGGGGAGCTGTTTTTT
16	TRBJ2-1	TRBD2	few	TRBV4-1	CASSQGDTSGGYEQFF	TGCGCCAGCAGCCAGGGAGATACTAGCGGGGGGTATGAGCAGTTCTTC
14	TRBJ1-6	.	.	TRBV4-1	CASSPDSFGSPLHF	TGCGCCAGCAGTCCCGACAGTTTCGGTTCACCCCTCCACTTT
15	TRBJ2-7	.	few	TRBV27	CASSSSGPTAWEQYF	TGTGCCAGCAGTTCCTCCGGGCCGACAGCGTGGGAGCAGTACTTC
15	TRBJ2-7	TRBD2	few	TRBV11-1	CTSSRTSGGRYEQYF	TGTACCAGCAGCCGGACTAGCGGGGGGCGCTACGAGCAGTACTTC
14	TRBJ1-1	.	few	TRBV20-1	CSAVAATVNTEAFF	TGCAGTGCCGTTGCCGCGACGGTGAACACTGAAGCTTTCTTT
19	TRBJ2-5	TRBD2	.	TRBV3-1	CASSLLVDLAASGMETQYF	TGTGCCAGCAGCCTTCTAGTCGACCTAGCGGCCTCTGGGATGGAGACCCAGTACTTC
15	TRBJ2-1	.	.	TRBV10-3	CAIALVEGIYNEQFF	TGTGCCATTGCTTTAGTGGAGGGGATCTACAATGAGCAGTTCTTC
16	TRBJ1-4	.	.	TRBV9	CASSPQGDLPNEKLFF	TGTGCCAGCAGTCCACAGGGTGACCTCCCGAATGAAAAACTGTTTTTT
14	TRBJ2-3	.	.	TRBV6-5	CASSGGGSTDTQYF	TGTGCCAGCAGCGGCGGGGGCTCCACAGATACGCAGTATTTT
14	TRBJ2-1	.	.	TRBV13	CASSLRTTYNEQFF	TGTGCCAGCAGCTTACGGACAACCTACAATGAGCAGTTCTTC
14	TRBJ2-5	TRBD2	few	TRBV24-1	CATGLAGVQETQYF	TGTGCCACCGGACTAGCGGGGGTTCAAGAGACCCAGTACTTC
18	TRBJ2-5	.	.	TRBV7-8	CAGSLGMIPDLDQETQYF	TGTGCCGGCAGCTTAGGAATGATCCCCGACTTGGACCAAGAGACCCAGTACTTC
16	TRBJ2-1	.	many	TRBV29-1	CSVEAPLQGSYNEQFF	TGCAGCGTTGAAGCCCCCTTACAGGGCTCCTACAATGAGCAGTTCTTC
14	TRBJ2-5	.	.	TRBV20-1	CSARPPGPQETQYF	TGCAGTGCCAGACCTCCGGGGCCTCAAGAGACCCAGTACTTC
14	TRBJ2-3	.	.	TRBV20-1	CSAETGRFTDTQYF	TGCAGTGCTGAAACGGGACGGTTCACAGATACGCAGTATTTT
15	TRBJ2-5	TRBD1	.	TRBV9	CASSVAAGGLETQYF	TGTGCCAGCAGCGTGGCGGCAGGGGGCTTGGAGACCCAGTACTTC
13	TRBJ1-2	.	few	TRBV20-1	CSANRPSGFGYTF	TGCAGTGCTAACCGTCCCAGTGGGTTTGGCTACACCTTC
14	TRBJ1-6	.	few	TRBV11-2	CASSQQRGNSPLHF	TGTGCCAGCAGCCAACAAAGGGGTAATTCACCCCTCCACTTT
15	TRBJ2-3	.	.	TRBV20-1	CSAKGGGTLTDTQYF	TGCAGTGCTAAAGGGGGGGGGACCCTCACGGATACGCAGTATTTT
16	TRBJ2-1	TRBD2	.	TRBV11-1	CASSPIRGGNHNEQFF	TGTGCCAGCAGTCCCATACGGGGGGGGAATCATAATGAGCAGTTCTTC
14	TRBJ2-7	.	few	TRBV5-1	CASSLAGSGYEQYF	TGCGCCAGCAGCTTGGCGGGCTCCGGCTACGAGCAGTACTTC